Described below is a single T cell receptor beta chain sequence and its context. The sample comes from a study of blood T cell repertoires in COVID-19. Across the study: Material from acute and convalescent COVID-19 was sourced from the United States, Italy and Spain. T cells, B-cell-depleted T cells, or PBMCs provided the cDNA or gDNA that served as material.

V was cut by 4 bases and J by 0 bases, with 11 bases left in between. There are 15 residues in the CDR3. Germline V gene lookup returns CDR1 SGHKS and CDR2 YYEKEE (reference sequence). Per the original data handling: For nucleated cells, counts were estimated from reference gene primer amplification. Sequencing was performed with immunoSEQ multiplex PCR; in TCRdb, only in-frame clones are kept and a portion is missing. Clonal size and the V and J genes are those of that table, whereas D and trimming came from the DNA. Of about 46,000 clones in the sample, around 82% were seen once. The sample comprised peripheral blood. The sequence derives from a woman of 80 years or more with acute or convalescent COVID-19. The rearrangement links TRBV5-5 to TRBJ1-3; no firm D call. The CDR3 region has the DNA TGTGCCAGCAGCCTCGCAGGACTCTCTGGAAACACCATATATTTT. Protein sequence: CASSLAGLSGNTIYF.